These 22 T cell receptor beta chains came from one sample sequenced in a study of human versus mouse CDR3 diversity and MHC coevolution. TCRdb's table, derived via immunoSEQ multiplex PCR, lists solely in-frame clones and lacks some. The sample has roughly 80,000 clones, 90% to 95% seen once. The sequenced material came from naive CD4+ T cells from blood. Subset in this sample: CD45RO-negative CD62L-positive naive CD4 T cells. Receptor source: a person aged 25 to 69 in good health.

The rearrangement uses TRBV6-1 and TRBJ1-2; TRBD1 matches at 8 bases. Germline V lookup: CDR1 MNHNS, CDR2 SASEGT. The CDR3 is 13 residues long. V was clipped by 6 bases and J by 7 bases; unmatched bases: 7. The CDR3 DNA reads TGTGCCAGCAGAATGACAGGGGACCGTGGCTACACCTTC. It codes for CASRMTGDRGYTF.

V and J are TRBV19 and TRBJ2-2, with D possibly TRBD2 on 6 matching bases. There are 13 residues in the CDR3. Deletions cut 4 bases from V and 7 bases from J, with 10 bases between. Germline V gene sequence: CDR1 LNHDA, CDR2 SQIVND (reference sequence). The CDR3 nucleotides read TGTGCCAGTAGTAGGGCGGGGCTCGGGGAGCTGTTTTTT. As protein: CASSRAGLGELFF.

The V and J genes are TRBV5-4 and TRBJ1-1; D remains ambiguous. CDR1 is SGHNT and CDR2 is YYREEE in the germline V gene (reference sequence). V shed 0 bases and J shed 0 bases, with 12 bases lying between them. This CDR3 is 16 amino acids long. The CDR3 DNA follows: TGTGCCAGCAGCTTGGCGGGTGCCGGCATGAACACTGAAGCTTTCTTT. Residues: CASSLAGAGMNTEAFF.

The genes are TRBV27 and TRBJ1-1, with a tentative D call TRBD1 (5 bases). Trimming cost V 5 bases and J 4 bases, with 14 bases left between them. The CDR3 covers 14 residues. CDR1 MNHEY and CDR2 SMNVEV come from the germline V gene (reference sequence). CDR3 in amino acids: CASSTHGGATEAFF. CDR3 sequence (DNA): TGTGCCAGCAGTACCCACGGGGGAGCCACTGAAGCTTTCTTT.

The chain joins TRBV10-3 to TRBJ2-3, with TRBD1 matching over 7 bases. The J segment lost 5 bases and the V segment lost 2 bases, leaving 4 bases of the junction unmatched. Germline V gene lookup returns CDR1 ENHRY and CDR2 SYGVKD. CDR3 length: 14 residues. The CDR3 loop reads CAISETGVQDTQYF. The CDR3 nucleotides read TGTGCCATCAGTGAGACAGGGGTTCAAGATACGCAGTATTTT.

The rearrangement uses TRBV5-1 and TRBJ1-1; TRBD1 aligns across 8 bases. The CDR3 is made up of 15 amino acids. The J segment lost 3 bases and the V segment lost 4 bases, leaving 8 bases of the junction unmatched. Germline loops: CDR1 SGHRS, CDR2 YFSETQ. This chain's CDR3 is CASSGGTGPYTEAFF. The DNA of the CDR3 is TGCGCCAGCAGCGGGGGGACAGGCCCCTACACTGAAGCTTTCTTT.

V gene TRBV30 combines with J gene TRBJ2-3; the match to TRBD2 covers 11 bases. Trimming took 0 bases from V and 4 from J; bases not matched to a gene: 9. The CDR3 runs to 17 residues. Germline V gene data show CDR1 as GTSNPN and CDR2 as SVGIG (reference sequence). Here the CDR3 reads CAWSVLAGGGFPDTQYF. DNA for the CDR3: TGTGCCTGGAGTGTCCTAGCGGGAGGTGGTTTCCCAGATACGCAGTATTTT.

This chain links TRBV28 with TRBJ1-1; no definite D call. Trimming took off 11 bases at V and 4 bases at J, with 14 bases between the two ends. CDR1 and CDR2 (germline): MDHEN, SYDVKM. This CDR3 is built from 12 residues. The CDR3 loop is CASQAGFTEAFF. The CDR3, as DNA: TGTGCCTCTCAGGCGGGGTTCACTGAAGCTTTCTTT.

This rearrangement joins TRBV5-4 to TRBJ2-1; tentative D call: TRBD2 (6 bases). This CDR3 region has 15 residues. V shed 2 bases and J shed 0 bases, with 9 bases lying between them. Germline assignment: CDR1 SGHNT and CDR2 YYREEE (reference sequence). CDR3 sequence reads: CASSFYGSSYNEQFF. The CDR3 DNA follows: TGTGCCAGCAGCTTCTACGGGAGCTCCTACAATGAGCAGTTCTTC.

This CDR3 reads CASSLGQGGTGELFF. The CDR3 DNA sequence: TGTGCCAGCAGCTTAGGGCAGGGGGGAACCGGGGAGCTGTTTTTT. The chain combines TRBV5-6 with TRBJ2-2, with D perhaps TRBD1 (7 bases). The germline V gene encodes CDR1 SGHDT and CDR2 YYEEEE. V lost 2 bases to trimming and J lost 5 bases, with 13 bases between them. CDR3 length: 15 amino acids.

CDR3 region: CASSLAREQFF. The CDR3 DNA follows: TGTGCCAGCAGCTTAGCCCGTGAGCAGTTCTTC. The chain recombines TRBV7-8 with TRBJ2-1; no clear D gene. The CDR3 totals 11 residues. Germline CDR1 reads SGHVS; CDR2 reads FQNEAQ. The V gene lost 0 bases and the J gene lost 9 bases, with 3 bases spanning the gap.

This chain uses TRBV7-8 with TRBJ2-7; TRBD1 matches at 7 bases. Germline assignment: CDR1 SGHVS and CDR2 FQNEAQ. Losses at the gene ends were 5 bases for V and 2 bases for J; bases not matched to a gene: 12. The CDR3 spans 16 residues. DNA of the CDR3: TGTGCCAGCAGCCGTAGTATACAGGGGTCCACCTACGAGCAGTACTTC. The encoded protein is CASSRSIQGSTYEQYF.

This chain joins TRBV5-6 and TRBJ1-6; the D gene is possibly TRBD1 (5 bases). The CDR3 totals 14 residues. Trimming shortened V by 4 bases and J by 2 bases, and 7 bases separated the two germline ends. Germline CDR1 reads SGHDT; CDR2 reads YYEEEE. The CDR3 loop is CASSDRTYNSPLHF. The CDR3 nucleotides read TGTGCCAGCAGCGACAGAACCTATAATTCACCCCTCCACTTT.

The chain employs TRBV9 and TRBJ2-2; 8 bases are a match to TRBD2. Germline loops: CDR1 SGDLS, CDR2 YYNGEE. The CDR3 length is 15 residues. V was clipped by 4 bases and J by 8 bases; unmatched bases: 10. DNA for the CDR3: TGTGCCAGCAGCAGTCGGGGGGGGGTCCAAGGGGAGCTGTTTTTT. Its translation is CASSSRGGVQGELFF.

This chain uses TRBV6-5 with TRBJ1-2; 8 nucleotides agree with TRBD1. The V and J ends lost 2 bases and 6 bases, in that order; junction bases with no gene match: 11. This CDR3 is 16 amino acids long. Germline V lookup: CDR1 MNHEY, CDR2 SVGAGI. The CDR3 DNA is TGTGCCAGCAGTTACCAGGGGATGCCAGGGGGCAATGGCTACACCTTC. Protein sequence: CASSYQGMPGGNGYTF.

This rearrangement joins TRBV7-3 to TRBJ2-7, with 8 bases that match TRBD1. V shed 4 bases and J 5 bases; nucleotides not matched to a gene: 7. Germline CDR1 SGHTA, CDR2 FQGTGA. There are 14 residues in the CDR3. The CDR3 spells CASSSGTGIHEQYF. DNA of the CDR3: TGTGCCAGCAGCTCCGGGACAGGTATCCACGAGCAGTACTTC. Full variable domain (rest looked up from reference TRBV7-3 and TRBJ2-7): GAGVSQTPSNKVTEKGKYVELRCDPISGHTALYWYRQSLGQGPEFLIYFQGTGAADDSGLPNDRFFAVRPEGSVSTLKIQRTERGDSAVYLCASSSGTGIHEQYFGPGTRLTVT.

The gene calls are TRBV6-5 and TRBJ2-5, with TRBD1 as a possible D gene (5 bases). V was clipped by 6 bases and J by 2 bases, with 10 bases between them. This CDR3 region has 13 residues. The V gene's germline CDR1 is MNHEY and CDR2 SVGAGI. The CDR3 DNA sequence: TGTGCCAGCAGAAGCGACAGACAAGAGACCCAGTACTTC. This sequence encodes CASRSDRQETQYF.

This chain uses TRBV27 with TRBJ2-3, with D possibly TRBD2 on 6 matching bases. This CDR3 region has 15 residues. The V gene lost 4 bases and the J gene lost 1 base, with 12 bases spanning the gap. Per germline, CDR1 MNHEY and CDR2 SMNVEV (reference sequence). The CDR3 bases are TGTGCCAGCAGTTATTCCCCGGGGGGCACAGATACGCAGTATTTT. Residues: CASSYSPGGTDTQYF.

The chain links TRBV9 to TRBJ2-7; maybe TRBD1 (5 bases). CDR1 and CDR2 from the germline V gene are SGDLS and YYNGEE. The CDR3 is made up of 15 amino acids. V was cut by 1 base and J by 2 bases, with 13 bases left in between. In nucleotides, the CDR3 is TGTGCCAGCAGCGTAACGGCAGGGCTTACCTACGAGCAGTACTTC. This gives the protein CASSVTAGLTYEQYF. Full variable domain (missing parts from reference TRBV9 and TRBJ2-7): DSGVTQTPKHLITATGQRVTLRCSPRSGDLSVYWYQQSLDQGLQFLIQYYNGEERAKGNILERFSAQQFPDLHSELNLSSLELGDSALYFCASSVTAGLTYEQYFGPGTRLTVT.

The chain carries TRBV6-6 and TRBJ1-1; no reliable D call. V was trimmed by 5 bases and J by 0 bases, leaving 13 bases between them. The germline gives CDR1 MNHNY, CDR2 SVGAGI (reference sequence). The CDR3 has 15 residues. The CDR3 region has the DNA TGTGCCAGCAGTCCAAGCAGACTCATGAACACTGAAGCTTTCTTT. Protein product: CASSPSRLMNTEAFF.

J is TRBJ2-1 and V is TRBV7-2; D is unclear. Trimming cost V 5 bases and J 0 bases, with 11 bases left between them. The CDR3 spans 15 residues. CDR1 is SGHTA, CDR2 FQGNSA, per germline. In nucleotides, the CDR3 is TGTGCCAGCAGCCCCCACTTGAGCTCCTACAATGAGCAGTTCTTC. Protein sequence: CASSPHLSSYNEQFF.

This chain joins TRBV21-1 and TRBJ2-7; the table's D call, TRBD1, has no DNA check behind it. TRBV21-1 is recorded as a pseudogene. There are 12 residues in the CDR3. CDR3 nucleotide sequence: TGTGCGTCTGGGACAGCTTCCTACGAGCAGTACTTC. This codes for CASGTASYEQYF.